One sample yielded the 28 T cell receptor beta chains listed below, sequenced in a study of CXCR3-negative and CXCR3-positive naive CD8 T cells. cDNA libraries for TRB were generated by 5' RACE incorporating UMI labels. TCRdb re-called the 5' RACE reads and catalogs CDR3 proteins one per entry, DNA excluded. The data include approximately 66,000 distinct CDR3 sequences; the top ten clones carry around 1.5%. Sequencing was performed on naive CXCR3- CD8+ T cells from blood. Subset noted: CD45RO-CCR7+CD27+CD95- naive CD8+ T cells lacking CXCR3 (TNR3-). These receptors originate from a human donor in good health. Some clones in this sample may be carry-over from other donors' samples.

This chain links TRBV29-1 with TRBJ1-1; the D gene TCRdb calls, TRBD1, cannot be checked with no DNA. CDR1 is SQVTM and CDR2 is ANQGSEA in the germline V gene. CDR3 size: 15 residues. CDR3: CSVGVSDRVNTEAFF.

This chain connects TRBV12-3 or TRBV12-4 to TRBJ2-5; absent DNA, TCRdb's TRBD2 call cannot be checked. This CDR3 spans 16 amino acids. The CDR3 protein is CASSLWTSGGKETQYF.

The V gene is TRBV15, the J gene TRBJ1-3; lacking DNA, the TRBD1 call made by TCRdb goes unchecked. This CDR3 contains 18 residues. Germline V CDR1 and CDR2: LNHNV, YYDKDF (reference sequence). CDR3 residues: CATSRDPDRGLYGNTIYF.

This rearrangement joins TRBV12-3 or TRBV12-4 to TRBJ2-1; TCRdb proposes TRBD2, but this gene call is untestable without DNA. The CDR3 consists of 16 residues. The CDR3 here is CASSPGALAAPDEQFF.

The V and J genes are TRBV7-2 and TRBJ2-5; TCRdb proposes TRBD2, but this gene call is untestable without DNA. Germline CDR1 is SGHTA and CDR2 is FQGNSA. The CDR3 totals 15 residues. The chain's CDR3 is CASSLTGASGETQYF.

The genes are TRBV28 and TRBJ2-5; TCRdb outputs TRBD2, but without DNA this stays unchecked. CDR1 is MDHEN and CDR2 is SYDVKM in the germline V gene. This CDR3 contains 15 residues. This CDR3 is CASSLDFGEQETRYF.

V gene TRBV5-1 combines with J gene TRBJ1-1. There are 15 residues in the CDR3. CDR1 is SGHRS and CDR2 is YFSETQ in the germline V gene. The CDR3 here is CASSLQGGLNTEAFF.

The gene calls are TRBV28 and TRBJ2-1; the D call of TRBD1 rests on TCRdb alone, since no DNA is present to check it. There are 16 residues in the CDR3. Germline CDR1 MDHEN, CDR2 SYDVKM. CDR3 amino acids: CASSLVGTGSYNEQFF.

The chain joins TRBV29-1 to TRBJ2-7; TCRdb reports TRBD1, a call that lacks DNA to check it against. The germline CDR1 and CDR2 sequences are SQVTM and ANQGSEA. This CDR3 spans 14 amino acids. Here the CDR3 reads CSVEGWGKYGEQYF.

The chain couples TRBV7-9 to TRBJ2-1; TCRdb calls TRBD2, which cannot be checked without DNA. This CDR3 is built from 15 residues. CDR1 is SEHNR, CDR2 FQNEAQ, per germline (reference sequence). CDR3 region: CASSFLAETDNEQFF. Supplemented by reference TRBV7-9 and TRBJ2-1, the full variable domain reads DTGVSQNPRHKITKRGQNVTFRCDPISEHNRLYWYRQTLGQGPEFLTYFQNEAQLEKSRLLSDRFSAERPKGSFSTLEIQRTEQGDSAMYLCASSFLAETDNEQFFGPGTRLTVL.

V and J are TRBV28 and TRBJ2-7; TCRdb calls TRBD1, which cannot be checked without DNA. CDR3 length: 14 amino acids. The germline CDR1 and CDR2 sequences are MDHEN and SYDVKM. CDR3 region: CASSFRGKDYEQYF.

The chain has TRBV6-5 and TRBJ1-2; TCRdb names TRBD1, which stays unverified in the absence of DNA. Germline CDR1 MNHEY, CDR2 SVGAGI. The CDR3 contains 13 residues. The CDR3: CASSYEIQGGYTF.

The chain recombines TRBV28 with TRBJ2-7. The germline V gene encodes CDR1 MDHEN and CDR2 SYDVKM. The CDR3 loop spans 14 amino acids. CDR3 protein: CASSLTEIYYEQYF.

The chain has TRBV7-2 and TRBJ2-7; absent DNA, TCRdb's TRBD1 call cannot be checked. The CDR3 is 11 amino acids. In germline, CDR1 is SGHTA, CDR2 FQGNSA. Here the CDR3 reads CASSPLEEQYF.

V gene TRBV5-1 combines with J gene TRBJ1-1; TCRdb calls TRBD1, which cannot be checked without DNA. Germline V CDR1 and CDR2: SGHRS, YFSETQ. The CDR3 is 12 amino acids. The CDR3 here is CASSPNGQWAFF.

The chain combines TRBV6-5 with TRBJ2-1; TCRdb returns TRBD2, unconfirmable since there is no DNA. This CDR3 region has 13 residues. The germline V gene has CDR1 MNHEY and CDR2 SVGAGI. CDR3 sequence: CASSPFSGLEQFF.

The chain combines TRBV7-9 with TRBJ2-7; TCRdb returns TRBD1, unconfirmable since there is no DNA. The CDR3 loop spans 15 amino acids. CDR1 is SEHNR and CDR2 is FQNEAQ in the germline V gene (reference sequence). The CDR3 sequence: CASSSRDPLAYEQYF.

V gene TRBV27 combines with J gene TRBJ2-1; TCRdb's D call of TRBD1 is untestable without DNA. CDR1 is MNHEY and CDR2 is SMNVEV in the germline V gene (reference sequence). This CDR3 has 12 residues. CDR3 sequence reads: CASSSRGHEQFF.

The chain recombines TRBV29-1 with TRBJ2-1; the D call from TCRdb, TRBD2, cannot be confirmed without DNA. CDR3 size: 16 residues. Germline assignment: CDR1 SQVTM and CDR2 ANQGSEA. CDR3: CSVKGGLAGFYNEQFF.

The chain carries TRBV7-8 and TRBJ1-5; TCRdb reports TRBD1, a call that lacks DNA to check it against. There are 19 residues in the CDR3. Looked up from germline, CDR1 is SGHVS and CDR2 is FQNEAQ. The CDR3 protein is CASSPVGQGRLSLNQPQHF.

This chain uses TRBV29-1 with TRBJ2-7; TCRdb's D call of TRBD2 is untestable without DNA. CDR1 and CDR2 from the germline V gene are SQVTM and ANQGSEA. This CDR3 region has 12 residues. The CDR3 loop is CSAVGEKDEQYF.

The chain links TRBV7-2 to TRBJ2-4; the TCRdb call, TRBD1, lacks DNA for checking. Germline V lookup: CDR1 SGHTA, CDR2 FQGNSA. The CDR3 runs to 18 residues. The CDR3 sequence is CASSRQLTGTGMGNIQYF.

This chain joins TRBV5-1 and TRBJ2-7; TCRdb lists TRBD1, though no DNA is available to test this call. CDR3 length: 13 residues. In germline, CDR1 is SGHRS, CDR2 YFSETQ. The CDR3 sequence is CASSETGRHEQYF.

The rearrangement joins TRBV28 to TRBJ1-5. Germline CDR1 reads MDHEN; CDR2 reads SYDVKM. This CDR3 is built from 17 residues. This chain's CDR3 is CASSPGTQYHSNQPQHF.

The V call is TRBV19, the J call TRBJ1-1; TCRdb returns TRBD1, unconfirmable since there is no DNA. The CDR3 runs to 15 residues. Per the germline V gene, CDR1 is LNHDA and CDR2 is SQIVND (reference sequence). The CDR3 spells CASSPRTGANTEAFF.

The rearrangement uses TRBV3-1 and TRBJ1-3. CDR3 size: 17 residues. CDR1 LGHDT and CDR2 YNNKEL come from the germline V gene (reference sequence). The CDR3 is CASSQDTADLSGNTIYF.

The CDR3 loop is CASSYTGNYEQYF. The chain recombines TRBV6-5 with TRBJ2-7; no DNA is available, so the TRBD1 call from TCRdb remains unchecked. Germline V gene sequence: CDR1 MNHEY, CDR2 SVGAGI. The length of the CDR3 is 13 residues.

The rearrangement joins TRBV7-9 to TRBJ2-7. The CDR3 spans 12 residues. CDR1 and CDR2 (germline): SEHNR, FQNEAQ (reference sequence). The CDR3 region is CASSFLGREQYF.